The 30 T cell receptor beta chains presented below share a single source sample, sequenced in a study of T cells expressing NK-cell markers. TCRdb reprocessed the 5' RACE reads and reports one entry per CDR3 protein, with no DNA. The sample features fewer than 400,000 distinct CDR3 sequences, with around 5.2% in its top ten. Sequencing was carried out using blood T cells: a sorted CD56 or NKG2C T cell subset, CD4+ or CD8+ T cells, or bulk PBMC T cells (not recorded which). These receptors were taken from a man between 18 and 69 years old in good health.

The J gene is TRBJ2-3, the V gene TRBV18. CDR1 is KGHSH and CDR2 is LQKENI in the germline V gene. This CDR3 contains 13 residues. This CDR3 reads CASSPRGSDTQYF. The full variable domain, rest sourced from reference TRBV18 and TRBJ2-3, is NAGVMQNPRHLVRRRGQEARLRCSPMKGHSHVYWYRQLPEEGLKFMVYLQKENIIDESGMPKERFSAEFPKEGPSILRIQQVVRGDSAAYFCASSPRGSDTQYFGPGTRLTVL.

This rearrangement joins TRBV21-1 to TRBJ2-3; the D gene TCRdb calls, TRBD1, cannot be checked with no DNA. TRBV21-1 is reported as a pseudogene. The CDR3 sequence is 16 residues long. The CDR3 loop is CASSMDRGRNTDTQYF.

V gene TRBV3-1 combines with J gene TRBJ2-1; TCRdb's D call of TRBD1 is untestable without DNA. Germline CDR1 LGHDT, CDR2 YNNKEL (reference sequence). This CDR3 has 14 residues. CDR3 amino acids: CASSQGRVWNEQFF.

The chain carries TRBV6-1 and TRBJ2-5; the D call from TCRdb, TRBD2, cannot be confirmed without DNA. This CDR3 has 15 residues. Germline CDR1 MNHNS, CDR2 SASEGT. CDR3 protein: CASRASGGAWETQYF.

CDR3 region: CASSLWRTGSTDTQYF. The V and J genes are TRBV28 and TRBJ2-3; the D call of TRBD1 rests on TCRdb alone, since no DNA is present to check it. The CDR3 is 16 residues long. Germline CDR1 and CDR2: MDHEN and SYDVKM.

CDR3 region: CASALIARTGELFF. The gene calls are TRBV12-3 or TRBV12-4 and TRBJ2-2. CDR3 length: 14 residues.

The chain couples TRBV2 to TRBJ2-5. Germline assignment: CDR1 SNHLY and CDR2 FYNNEI. This CDR3 spans 12 amino acids. The CDR3 loop reads CASSEPLETQYF.

The CDR3 sequence is CASSFPWTGWTEAFF. The rearrangement uses TRBV28 and TRBJ1-1; as DNA is missing, the TRBD1 call by TCRdb cannot be tested. The CDR3 runs 15 residues. The germline V gene has CDR1 MDHEN and CDR2 SYDVKM.

The CDR3 sequence is CATSRGSGGLTYNEQFF. The gene calls are TRBV15 and TRBJ2-1; TCRdb selects TRBD2, and the lack of DNA leaves this call unchecked. The CDR3 runs 17 residues. In germline, CDR1 is LNHNV, CDR2 YYDKDF (reference sequence).

CDR3 residues: CASSIHGLFQETQYF. The chain is built from TRBV12-3 or TRBV12-4 and TRBJ2-5; TCRdb lists TRBD2, though no DNA is available to test this call. CDR3 length: 15 residues.

The chain employs TRBV19 and TRBJ2-7; TCRdb outputs TRBD2, but without DNA this stays unchecked. Germline V gives CDR1 LNHDA, CDR2 SQIVND (reference sequence). This CDR3 has 15 amino acids. CDR3: CASSPSTKAEAEQYF.

This sequence joins TRBV12-3 or TRBV12-4 and TRBJ1-2. This CDR3 region has 12 residues. The CDR3 protein is CASSLTVYGYTF.

V gene TRBV20-1 combines with J gene TRBJ1-2. The CDR3 is made up of 15 amino acids. Germline CDR1 DFQATT, CDR2 SNEGSKA (reference sequence). CDR3 region: CSARGGGTLNYGYTF.

The V and J genes are TRBV29-1 and TRBJ1-2; the D gene TCRdb calls, TRBD1, cannot be checked with no DNA. This CDR3 region has 13 residues. The germline V gene has CDR1 SQVTM and CDR2 ANQGSEA. The CDR3 reads CSVAGQGGSGYTF.

The V gene is TRBV7-2, the J gene TRBJ2-2; there is no DNA to check the TCRdb D call of TRBD1. The germline CDR1 and CDR2 sequences are SGHTA and FQGNSA. The length of the CDR3 is 15 residues. The CDR3 protein is CASSARQGPGGELFF.

The chain is built from TRBV20-1 and TRBJ1-2; TCRdb's D call of TRBD1 is untestable without DNA. CDR3 size: 14 residues. Germline V gene lookup returns CDR1 DFQATT and CDR2 SNEGSKA (reference sequence). The CDR3 spells CSARRTGAGYGYTF.

The chain employs TRBV2 and TRBJ2-1; TCRdb selects TRBD1, and the lack of DNA leaves this call unchecked. The CDR3 is 14 amino acids. Germline V gene lookup returns CDR1 SNHLY and CDR2 FYNNEI. The CDR3 sequence: CAAAQGAPYNEQFF.

The V and J genes are TRBV15 and TRBJ2-3; the D gene TCRdb calls, TRBD1, cannot be checked with no DNA. The CDR3 loop spans 16 amino acids. The germline V gene has CDR1 LNHNV and CDR2 YYDKDF (reference sequence). The CDR3 region is CATSSYRQTSTDTQYF. The full variable domain, completed using reference TRBV15 and TRBJ2-3, is DAMVIQNPRYQVTQFGKPVTLSCSQTLNHNVMYWYQQKSSQAPKLLFHYYDKDFNNEADTPDNFQSRRPNTSFCFLDIRSPGLGDTAMYLCATSSYRQTSTDTQYFGPGTRLTVL.

The chain couples TRBV23-1 to TRBJ2-7. TRBV23-1 is an open reading frame whose function is uncertain. The CDR3 has 15 residues. CDR3 sequence reads: CASSQSEREHYEQYF.

The chain carries TRBV7-9 and TRBJ2-1; without DNA, the TCRdb call of TRBD1 cannot be checked. CDR1 and CDR2 (germline): SEHNR, FQNEAQ (reference sequence). This CDR3 has 15 residues. CDR3: CASSLAAGGVNEQFF.

The V and J genes are TRBV5-1 and TRBJ1-1. The CDR3 consists of 19 residues. Germline CDR1 and CDR2: SGHRS and YFSETQ. CDR3 region: CASSSPTEGKGPVNTEAFF.

The CDR3 sequence is CSAPWTNLNTQYF. V is TRBV20-1 and J is TRBJ2-3; TCRdb selects TRBD1, and the lack of DNA leaves this call unchecked. Germline CDR1 reads DFQATT; CDR2 reads SNEGSKA (reference sequence). This CDR3 region has 13 residues.

This rearrangement joins TRBV28 to TRBJ2-1; the TCRdb call, TRBD1, lacks DNA for checking. Germline CDR1 MDHEN, CDR2 SYDVKM. CDR3 size: 15 residues. CDR3 residues: CASSLWAGDDNEQFF.

The rearrangement links TRBV5-1 to TRBJ2-1; TCRdb calls TRBD2, which cannot be checked without DNA. Per the germline V gene, CDR1 is SGHRS and CDR2 is YFSETQ. The CDR3 extends over 17 amino acids. CDR3 amino acids: CASSLGLAGGIHNEQFF.

V usage is TRBV20-1 and J usage is TRBJ2-7; TCRdb's D call of TRBD1 is untestable without DNA. Germline values: CDR1 DFQATT, CDR2 SNEGSKA (reference sequence). The CDR3 is 13 amino acids. CDR3 in amino acids: CSASRGFPYEQYF.

The chain joins TRBV12-3 or TRBV12-4 to TRBJ2-6; the D call of TRBD1 rests on TCRdb alone, since no DNA is present to check it. This CDR3 comprises 20 residues. CDR3 protein: CASSPGARDRLLSGANVLTF.

J is TRBJ1-6 and V is TRBV7-2. The CDR3 spans 20 residues. Germline loops: CDR1 SGHTA, CDR2 FQGNSA. CDR3: CASSLYPTGRGMLYNSPLHF.

This chain connects TRBV5-1 to TRBJ1-2; TCRdb calls TRBD1, which cannot be checked without DNA. CDR1 is SGHRS and CDR2 is YFSETQ in the germline V gene. The CDR3 has 13 residues. The chain's CDR3 is CASRDAGAYGYTF.

The chain uses TRBV24-1 and TRBJ2-1; checking the TCRdb D call of TRBD2 is not possible without DNA. CDR3 size: 16 residues. The germline gives CDR1 KGHDR, CDR2 SFDVKD. CDR3 residues: CATSDDGGARYNEQFF.

The gene calls are TRBV6-1 and TRBJ2-5; TCRdb reports TRBD1, a call that lacks DNA to check it against. The CDR3 consists of 14 residues. Looked up from germline, CDR1 is MNHNS and CDR2 is SASEGT. The CDR3 sequence: CASKAQGGKETQYF.